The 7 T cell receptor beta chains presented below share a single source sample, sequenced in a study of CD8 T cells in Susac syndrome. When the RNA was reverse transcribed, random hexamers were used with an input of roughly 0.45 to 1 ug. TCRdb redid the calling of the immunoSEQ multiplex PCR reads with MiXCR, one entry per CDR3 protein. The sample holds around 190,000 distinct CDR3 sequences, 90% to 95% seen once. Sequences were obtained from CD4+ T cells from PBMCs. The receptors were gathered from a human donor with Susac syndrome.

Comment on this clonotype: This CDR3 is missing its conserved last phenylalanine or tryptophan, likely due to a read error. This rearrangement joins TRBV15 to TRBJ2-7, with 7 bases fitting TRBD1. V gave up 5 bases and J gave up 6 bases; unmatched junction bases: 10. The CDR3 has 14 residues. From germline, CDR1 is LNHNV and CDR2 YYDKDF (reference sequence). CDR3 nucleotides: TGTGCCACCAGCGGACGAATTACAGGGGTCGAGCAGTACTCC. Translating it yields CATSGRITGVEQYS.

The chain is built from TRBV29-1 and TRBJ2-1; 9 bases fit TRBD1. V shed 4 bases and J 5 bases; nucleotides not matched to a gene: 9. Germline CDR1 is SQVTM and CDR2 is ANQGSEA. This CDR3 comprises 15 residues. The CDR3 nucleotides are TGCAGCGTTGCGGACAGGGGAACGATCGACAATGAGCAGTTCTTC. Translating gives CSVADRGTIDNEQFF.

CDR3 protein: CASSQDRNQPQHF. In DNA, the CDR3 is TGTGCCAGCAGCCAAGACAGGAATCAGCCCCAGCATTTT. This sequence joins TRBV3-1 and TRBJ1-5; D gene ambiguous. Germline-derived CDR1 and CDR2 are LGHDT and YNNKEL (reference sequence). Deletions cut 0 bases from V and 4 bases from J, with 4 bases between. The CDR3 totals 13 residues.

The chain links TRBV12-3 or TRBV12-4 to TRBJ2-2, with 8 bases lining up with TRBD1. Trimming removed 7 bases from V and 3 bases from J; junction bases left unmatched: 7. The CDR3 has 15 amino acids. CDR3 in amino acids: CASTLGQAHTGELFF. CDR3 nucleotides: TGTGCCAGCACCCTGGGACAGGCCCACACCGGGGAGCTGTTTTTT.

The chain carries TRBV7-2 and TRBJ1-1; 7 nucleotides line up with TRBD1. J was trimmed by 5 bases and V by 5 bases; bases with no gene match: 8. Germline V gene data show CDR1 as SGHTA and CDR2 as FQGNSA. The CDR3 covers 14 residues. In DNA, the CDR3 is TGTGCCAGCAGCGTGACAGGGAAAAGGACTGAAGCTTTCTTT. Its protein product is CASSVTGKRTEAFF. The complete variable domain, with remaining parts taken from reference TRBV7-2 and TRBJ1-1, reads GAGVSQSPSNKVTEKGKDVELRCDPISGHTALYWYRQSLGQGLEFLIYFQGNSAPDKSGLPSDRFSAERTGGSVSTLTIQRTQQEDSAVYLCASSVTGKRTEAFFGQGTRLTVV.

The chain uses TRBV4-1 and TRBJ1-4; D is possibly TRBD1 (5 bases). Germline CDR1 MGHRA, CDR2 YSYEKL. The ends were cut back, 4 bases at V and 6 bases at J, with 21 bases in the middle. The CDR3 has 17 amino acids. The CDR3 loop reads CASSRHLRDPKDEKLFF. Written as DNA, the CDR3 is TGCGCCAGCAGCCGACATCTCCGGGACCCAAAGGATGAAAAACTGTTTTTT.

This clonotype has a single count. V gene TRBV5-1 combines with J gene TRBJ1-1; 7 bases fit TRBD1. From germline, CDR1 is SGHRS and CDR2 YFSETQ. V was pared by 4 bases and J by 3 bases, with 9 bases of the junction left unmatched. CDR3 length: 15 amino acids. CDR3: CASSATTGLDTEAFF. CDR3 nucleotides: TGCGCCAGCAGCGCCACGACAGGGTTGGACACTGAAGCTTTCTTT. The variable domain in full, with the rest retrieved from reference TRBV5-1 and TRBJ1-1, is KAGVTQTPRYLIKTRGQQVTLSCSPISGHRSVSWYQQTPGQGLQFLFEYFSETQRNKGNFPGRFSGRQFSNSRSEMNVSTLELGDSALYLCASSATTGLDTEAFFGQGTRLTVV.